This TCR beta chain was found in a study of STAT5B mutations in CD4+ large granular lymphocyte leukemia. Study outcomes and limitations: 25% of private leukemic clonotypes occurred rarely in other patients' non-leukemic repertoires. Patient CD4-sorted repertoires stayed more clonal than healthy ones after leukemic-clone removal. Compared with healthy controls (2/35), patient top clones favored TRBV06 (8/27). Without HLA matching, higher CD4+ than CD8+ T-LGLL clonality could reflect small sample size.

Here immunoSEQ multiplex PCR was the method, and the copy in TCRdb shows in-frame clones only, minus some. The sample shows 45,000 to 50,000 clones, 84% of them seen only once. Worth noting for this clone: As yet, its antigen is unknown.

Germline CDR1 is MNHEY and CDR2 is SMNVEV (reference sequence). The V and J ends lost 7 bases and 3 bases respectively, with 15 bases between them. The CDR3 consists of 14 residues. The clonotype originates from a human donor in good health. Sequenced material: CD4+ T cells from blood buffy coats. The chain joins TRBV27 to TRBJ1-1; D is possibly TRBD1 (5 bases). In DNA form, the CDR3 reads TGTGCCAGCATACGGCTGGGGGGAGACACTGAAGCTTTCTTT. Translating gives CASIRLGGDTEAFF.